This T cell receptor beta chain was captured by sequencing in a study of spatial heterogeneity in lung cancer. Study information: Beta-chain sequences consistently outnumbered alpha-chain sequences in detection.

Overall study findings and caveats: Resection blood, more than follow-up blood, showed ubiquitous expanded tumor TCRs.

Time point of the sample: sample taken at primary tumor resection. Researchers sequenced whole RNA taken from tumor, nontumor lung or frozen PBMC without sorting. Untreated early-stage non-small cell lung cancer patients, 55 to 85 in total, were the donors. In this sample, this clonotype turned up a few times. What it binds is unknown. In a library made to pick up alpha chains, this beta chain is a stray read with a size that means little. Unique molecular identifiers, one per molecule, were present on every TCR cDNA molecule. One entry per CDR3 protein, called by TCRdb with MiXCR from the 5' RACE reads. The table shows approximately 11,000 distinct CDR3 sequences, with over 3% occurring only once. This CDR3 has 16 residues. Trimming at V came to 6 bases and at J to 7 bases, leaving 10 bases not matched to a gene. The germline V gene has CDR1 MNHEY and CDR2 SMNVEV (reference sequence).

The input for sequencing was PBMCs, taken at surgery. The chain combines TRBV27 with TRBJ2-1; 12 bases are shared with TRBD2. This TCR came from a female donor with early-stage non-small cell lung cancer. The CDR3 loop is CASRLTTSGSLNEQFF. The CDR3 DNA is TGTGCCAGCAGGCTTACGACTAGCGGGAGTTTAAATGAGCAGTTCTTC.